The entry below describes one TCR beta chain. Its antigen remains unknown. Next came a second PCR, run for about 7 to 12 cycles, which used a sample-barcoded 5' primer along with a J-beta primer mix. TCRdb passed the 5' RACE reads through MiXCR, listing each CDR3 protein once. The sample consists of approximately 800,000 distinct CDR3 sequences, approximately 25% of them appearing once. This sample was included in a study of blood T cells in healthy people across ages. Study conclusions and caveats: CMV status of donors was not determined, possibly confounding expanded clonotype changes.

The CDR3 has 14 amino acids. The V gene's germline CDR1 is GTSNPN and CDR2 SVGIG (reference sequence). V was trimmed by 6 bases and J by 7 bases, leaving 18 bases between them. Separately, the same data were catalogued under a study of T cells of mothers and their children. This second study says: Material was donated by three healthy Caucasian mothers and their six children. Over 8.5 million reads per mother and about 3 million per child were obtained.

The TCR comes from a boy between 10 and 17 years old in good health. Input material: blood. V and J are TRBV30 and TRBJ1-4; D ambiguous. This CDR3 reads CACSDIVSGEKLFF. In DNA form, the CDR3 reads TGTGCCTGTTCAGACATCGTCTCGGGTGAAAAACTGTTTTTT. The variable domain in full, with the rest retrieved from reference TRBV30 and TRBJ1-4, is SQTIHQWPATLVQPVGSPLSLECTVEGTSNPNLYWYRQAAGRGLQLLFYSVGIGQISSEVPQNLSASRPQDRQFILSSKKLLLSDSGFYLCACSDIVSGEKLFFGSGTQLSVL.